Listed below are T cell receptor beta chains from one sample, sequenced in a study of shared clonotypes between healthy human individuals. The method was immunoSEQ multiplex PCR; TCRdb's version includes in-frame clones alone and lacks a portion of them. The repertoire holds about 1,500,000 clones, with around 95% as singletons. Sequences were obtained from naive CD4+ T cells sorted from blood. These receptors originate from a young man in good health. The CDR3 runs from the conserved cysteine through the conserved F or W. The order of the fields is J gene, V gene, D gene, clone size, CDR3 protein, CDR3 DNA. The D gene is left open where the match is weak. The size entry is marked missing in some rows and otherwise reads once, few, many or a size class.

>TRBJ2-1|TRBV28|NA|NA
CASSPGVNEQFF
TGTGCCAGCAGCCCCGGGGTCAATGAGCAGTTCTTC
>TRBJ1-5|TRBV19|NA|NA
CASSMAPGRNQPQHF
TGTGCCAGTAGTATGGCTCCCGGGCGCAATCAGCCCCAGCATTTT
>TRBJ2-7|TRBV7-8|TRBD2|NA
CASSRSGRSYEQYF
TGTGCCAGCAGCCGTAGCGGGAGGTCCTACGAGCAGTACTTC
>TRBJ2-2|TRBV18|TRBD2|NA
CASSPIAGATGELFF
TGTGCCAGCTCACCCATCGCGGGAGCCACCGGGGAGCTGTTTTTT
>TRBJ1-5|TRBV7-9|TRBD1|NA
CASSLGQGSPQPQHF
TGTGCCAGCAGCTTAGGACAGGGGAGTCCTCAGCCCCAGCATTTT
>TRBJ2-7|TRBV28|NA|NA
CASSLFAARNYEQYF
TGTGCCAGCAGTTTATTCGCGGCCCGAAACTACGAGCAGTACTTC
>TRBJ2-6|TRBV5-5|NA|NA
CASRTMVGANVLTF
TGTGCCAGCAGAACAATGGTTGGGGCCAACGTCCTGACTTTC
>TRBJ2-7|TRBV16|NA|NA
CASSQSETAYEQYF
TGTGCCAGCAGCCAATCGGAAACAGCCTACGAGCAGTACTTC
>TRBJ2-3|TRBV18|NA|NA
CASSSRLVLSAGSTDTQYF
TGTGCCAGCTCATCCCGACTCGTGCTATCAGCCGGGAGCACAGATACGCAGTATTTT
>TRBJ2-4|TRBV6-4|TRBD1|NA
CTSSTGEDENIQYF
TGTACCAGCAGTACAGGGGAAGATGAAAACATTCAGTACTTC
>TRBJ2-3|TRBV5-1|NA|NA
CASRWDSPGWTQYF
TGCGCCAGCAGGTGGGATAGCCCCGGGTGGACGCAGTATTTT
>TRBJ1-5|TRBV10-2|NA|NA
CASSENPGNSNQPQHF
TGCGCCAGCAGTGAGAATCCAGGGAATAGCAATCAGCCCCAGCATTTT
>TRBJ1-3|TRBV14|NA|NA
CASSDSPPGPRTPRPSGNTIYF
TGTGCCAGCAGCGATTCACCCCCGGGACCGAGAACCCCACGACCATCTGGAAACACCATATATTTT
>TRBJ2-7|TRBV2|NA|few
CASNGFGVRAYEQYF
TGTGCCAGCAACGGTTTCGGCGTCCGGGCCTACGAGCAGTACTTC
>TRBJ2-3|TRBV7-2|TRBD2|NA
CASSYSGSGRDTQYF
TGTGCCAGCAGCTATAGCGGGTCGGGTAGAGATACGCAGTATTTT
>TRBJ2-7|TRBV5-6|TRBD1|NA
CASSWADRGGSDEQYF
TGTGCCAGCAGCTGGGCCGACAGGGGCGGTTCCGACGAGCAGTACTTC